This TCR beta chain was identified in a study of cytomegalovirus exposure and HLA in healthy donors. Overall study context: Of the donors genotyped, several hundred in all, over 80% fell in the Caucasian-associated ancestry cluster.

The study's findings and limits: Associated with HLA alleles at 0.05 false discovery rate in a later analysis were about 17,000 TCR beta sequences. Roughly even sequencing depth across donors was the assumption behind the presence/absence analyses.

The CDR3 spans 16 residues. The germline CDR1 and CDR2 sequences are MNHNS and SASEGT. V lost 4 bases, J lost 0 bases, and 3 bases stayed unmatched. PCR was performed using 60 Vbeta and 13 Jbeta primers. Clones were read by immunoSEQ multiplex PCR, and TCRdb kept only the in-frame ones, dropping some. The sample carries fewer than 90,000 clones, less than 75% recorded once. To note about this clone: Its antigen is unknown.

This clonotype originated in a man in his forties or fifties in good health and CMV-seropositive. The sequencing input was PBMCs. This chain joins TRBV6-1 and TRBJ1-4, with TRBD1 matching over 9 bases. The CDR3 DNA follows: TGTGCCAGCAGTGGGGACAGGGCTGCAACTAATGAAAAACTGTTTTTT. Its translation: CASSGDRAATNEKLFF.